This passage covers 14 T cell receptor beta chains from one sample sequenced in a study of human T cells and chemical hapten exposure. Time point noted: patch test 1, 2 weeks after DPC sensitization. Treatment meaning: therapeutic diphenylcyclopropenone sensitization with weekly scalp DPC. TCRdb itself ran the RACE reads through MiXCR, one entry per CDR3 protein. The sample lists 300,000 to 400,000 distinct CDR3 sequences; 5.5% to 8% were seen once. Sequenced material: whole blood, taken in connection with sensitization to the hapten diphenylcyclopropenone (DPC). The receptors stem from a woman between 18 and 30 years old with alopecia areata. Some clones in this sample may be carry-over from other donors' samples.

This clonotype was seen only a few times. The V and J genes are TRBV6-2 or TRBV6-3 and TRBJ2-4, with TRBD2 as a possible D gene (6 bases). The V and J ends lost 5 bases and 7 bases respectively, with 12 bases between them. The CDR3 has 13 residues. Germline V gene data show CDR1 as MNHEY and CDR2 as SVGEGT. Written as DNA, the CDR3 is TGTGCCAGCAGTACTGGGGAGGAGAACATTCAGTACTTC. It is translated as CASSTGEENIQYF.

This clonotype was detected ten times or more. The chain joins TRBV6-2 or TRBV6-3 to TRBJ2-3, with D perhaps matching TRBD2 (5 bases). V shed 5 bases and J shed 5 bases, with 8 bases lying between them. The CDR3 covers 12 residues. CDR1 is MNHEY, CDR2 SVGEGT, per germline. CDR3 coding DNA: TGTGCCAGCAGTCTGACTAAAGATACGCAGTATTTT. It yields the protein CASSLTKDTQYF.

This clonotype was counted between two and nine times. The chain couples TRBV5-1 to TRBJ2-7; D gene ambiguous. Trimming shortened V by 0 bases and J by 0 bases, and 10 bases separated the two germline ends. CDR3 length: 15 amino acids. Germline assignment: CDR1 SGHRS and CDR2 YFSETQ. CDR3 region: CASSLGIPSSYEQYF. In nucleotides, the CDR3 is TGCGCCAGCAGCTTGGGTATCCCCAGCTCCTACGAGCAGTACTTC.

The CDR3 reads CASSLLGARNTEAFF. DNA of the CDR3: TGTGCCAGCAGTTTATTGGGGGCGCGAAACACTGAAGCTTTCTTT. The chain joins TRBV12-3 or TRBV12-4 to TRBJ1-1; a possible D gene is TRBD1 (6 bases). V gave up 2 bases and J gave up 2 bases, with 12 bases separating them. This CDR3 comprises 15 residues.

This clonotype came up many times. The V and J genes are TRBV5-1 and TRBJ1-1; D is uncertain. CDR1 is SGHRS, CDR2 YFSETQ, per germline. Trimming took off 0 bases at V and 5 bases at J, with 11 bases between the two ends. CDR3 length: 14 residues. This CDR3 is CASSLEGSRTEAFF. The CDR3 DNA is TGCGCCAGCAGCTTGGAAGGGTCGAGGACTGAAGCTTTCTTT.

This clonotype was seen many times. The chain uses TRBV12-5 and TRBJ2-6, with TRBD2 matching over 8 bases. The junction had 9 bases not matched to a gene; V was cut back by 0 bases and J by 2 bases. The CDR3 contains 19 residues. The V gene's germline CDR1 is LGHNT and CDR2 FRNRAP. The CDR3 region has the DNA TGTGCTAGTGGTTTGGTAAGCGGGGGCGCGAAGGCTGGGGCCAACGTCCTGACTTTC. Translating it yields CASGLVSGGAKAGANVLTF.

This clonotype was seen more than once but under ten times. V and J are TRBV6-5 and TRBJ2-1; 13 bases fit TRBD2. Losses at the gene ends were 2 bases for V and 0 bases for J; bases not matched to a gene: 13. The germline gives CDR1 MNHEY, CDR2 SVGAGI. The CDR3 covers 21 residues. CDR3 in DNA: TGTGCCAGCAGTTACCTCGGACTAGCGGGGGCTAGCGGAGACTCCTACAATGAGCAGTTCTTC. This encodes CASSYLGLAGASGDSYNEQFF.

This clonotype appeared many times. The rearrangement uses TRBV10-3 and TRBJ2-3; no firm D call. Trimming removed 7 bases at V and 0 bases at J, with 11 bases between. Germline loops: CDR1 ENHRY, CDR2 SYGVKD. This CDR3 region has 14 residues. In DNA form, the CDR3 reads TGTGCCATCAAAGGATCCTTTAGCACAGATACGCAGTATTTT. Translated: CAIKGSFSTDTQYF.

This clonotype was seen repeatedly, ten times or more. The CDR3 protein is CASSQTAGNTEAFF. CDR3 nucleotide sequence: TGTGCCAGCAGCCAGACAGCCGGGAACACTGAAGCTTTCTTT. This chain links TRBV7-9 with TRBJ1-1, with D possibly TRBD1 on 5 matching bases. There are 14 residues in the CDR3. Between the trimmed V and J ends, which lost 5 bases and 1 base, there was a span of 11 bases. Germline CDR1 reads SEHNR; CDR2 reads FQNEAQ (reference sequence).

Notes on this clonotype: The junction and the germline gene differ at one end; a read error may be behind it. The chain links TRBV27 to TRBJ1-2; 8 bases match TRBD1. The CDR3 totals 17 residues. Germline CDR1 is MNHEY and CDR2 is SMNVEV (reference sequence). CDR3 sequence reads: CASSLFFDRGRSYGFTF. For the CDR3, the DNA is TGTGCCAGCAGTCTCTTTTTCGACAGGGGAAGAAGTTATGGCTTCACCTTC.

This clonotype was detected many times. Its ends do not fully match the called genes, so a read error is possible. The genes are TRBV9 and TRBJ1-5; no definite D call. The germline V gene encodes CDR1 SGDLS and CDR2 YYNGEE. The CDR3 spans 13 residues. The CDR3 DNA reads as TGTGCCAGCAGCGTAGATGGCAACCAGCCCCAGCATTTT. This gives the protein CASSVDGNQPQHF.

The CDR3 loop is CASRQGQISGNTIYF. The CDR3 nucleotides read TGTGCCAGCAGACAGGGACAGATCTCTGGAAACACCATATATTTT. The chain recombines TRBV7-9 with TRBJ1-3; 7 bases align to TRBD1. The V gene's germline CDR1 is SEHNR and CDR2 FQNEAQ (reference sequence). The CDR3 length is 15 residues. J gave up 0 bases and V 6 bases, and 5 bases lay outside the gene matches.

This clonotype was seen repeatedly, ten times or more. The chain joins TRBV6-1 to TRBJ1-1; TRBD1 aligns across 7 bases. Germline loops: CDR1 MNHNS, CDR2 SASEGT. This CDR3 has 14 residues. The V segment lost 2 bases and the J segment 11 bases; nucleotides outside the gene matches: 11. CDR3 amino acids: CASSESQGGDRAFF. CDR3 nucleotides: TGTGCCAGCAGTGAATCCCAGGGGGGCGACCGTGCTTTCTTT.

This clonotype was seen many times. The rearrangement uses TRBV21-1 and TRBJ2-3; the table assigns TRBD2, which was not confirmed against the DNA. TRBV21-1 is listed as a pseudogene. The CDR3 sequence is 19 residues long. The chain's CDR3 is CASSEKASGGARRGDTQYF. The DNA of the CDR3 is TGTGCCAGCAGCGAGAAGGCTAGCGGGGGGGCCCGCCGGGGAGATACGCAGTATTTT.